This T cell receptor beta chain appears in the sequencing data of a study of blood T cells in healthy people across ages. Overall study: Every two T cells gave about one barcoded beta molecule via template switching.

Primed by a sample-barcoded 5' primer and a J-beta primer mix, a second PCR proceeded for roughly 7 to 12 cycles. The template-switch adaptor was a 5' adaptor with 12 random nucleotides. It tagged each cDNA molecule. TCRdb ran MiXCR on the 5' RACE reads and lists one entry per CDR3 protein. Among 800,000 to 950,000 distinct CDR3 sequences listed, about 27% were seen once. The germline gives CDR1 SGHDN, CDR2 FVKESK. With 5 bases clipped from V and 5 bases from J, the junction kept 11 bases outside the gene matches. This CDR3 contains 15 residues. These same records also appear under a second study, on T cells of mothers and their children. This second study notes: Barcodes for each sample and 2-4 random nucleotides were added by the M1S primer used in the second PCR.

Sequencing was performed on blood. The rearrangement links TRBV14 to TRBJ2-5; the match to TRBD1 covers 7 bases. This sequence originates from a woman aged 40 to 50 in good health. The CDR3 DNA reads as TGTGCCAGCAGCTCAGGGGGAACGGCAATGGAGACCCAGTACTTC. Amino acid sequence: CASSSGGTAMETQYF.